This T cell receptor (beta chain) was profiled in a study of vaccination and CD4 T cells after COVID-19. As for the study in general: A CEFX pool, an HIV-1 Nef pool, or no peptide went to control cultures. Whole-study findings and limits: Spike mono-reactive status applied to 304 of 307 vaccine-specific clones in convalescent patients.

Scientists ran DNA taken from cultured CD4+ T cells through the Oncomine TCR Beta short-read assay for sequencing. TCRdb passed the PCR reads through MiXCR, listing each CDR3 protein once. Of some 16,000 distinct CDR3 sequences in the sample, about three quarters were seen once. On this clonotype: The antigen is not known. One end of the junction fails to match germline, which may point to a read error.

The CDR3 is made up of 12 amino acids. Noted treatment: roughly 11-day PBMC culture with coronavirus spike peptide pools or control peptides (ViraFEST assay). The authors cultured fewer than 2.5 million PBMCs per well with 10 IU/ml IL-2 and 8.5 to 10 ug/ml peptide pools. Days 3 and 7 saw half the medium replaced with fresh IL-2 medium. The chain links TRBV5-3 to TRBJ1-2; D remains ambiguous. TRBV5-3 is an open reading frame whose function is uncertain. The receptor's source is a human donor who had recovered from COVID-19. The sample taken for sequencing was CD4+ T cells from blood, cultured in vitro. CDR3: CASSFSRDRYTF. CDR3 DNA: TGTGCCAGCAGCTTTAGTCGCGACCGCTACACCTTC.